This T cell receptor (beta chain) originates from a study of blood T cell repertoires in COVID-19 (dated by TCRdb to the early 2020s). For context, the study as a whole: Samples from collaborators originated in the United States, Italy and Spain and spanned both the acute and convalescent phases of COVID-19. Where available, HLA class I and class II types were obtained from metadata supplied by the sample provider rather than from assay-based typing. The dataset comprised deeply sampled blood TCRbeta repertoires from subjects exposed to, actively infected with, or recovered from COVID-19. The material from the prospective study consisted of cDNA or gDNA derived from T cells, B-cell-depleted T cells, or PBMCs. Sample metadata almost always included a de-identified subject ID, COVID-19 status, age in years and sex. The samples were drawn from the first 160 participants of the ongoing ImmuneRACE study and from over a thousand subjects provided by 6 global collaborators. The repertoires were released in a freely available public database meant as a resource for research on the immune response to SARS-CoV-2. Results the study describes overall, beyond this receptor: Clinical and demographic metadata were provided uncurated, with the amount varying by source and participant.

TCRbeta CDR3 regions were amplified from genomic DNA by means of the immunoSEQ Assay, a bias-controlled multiplex PCR. Regarding the original processing steps: Within the assay, amplification of reference gene primers was used to estimate how many nucleated cells each sample contained. To quantify the absolute abundance of each unique TCRbeta CDR3 rearrangement, sequence reads were collapsed and filtered. For each sample, productive Simpson clonality was calculated as the square root of Simpson's diversity index across productive rearrangements. The source is immuneACCESS, and TCRdb retained only in-frame sequences with V and J called. Part of the clones is not carried over; for the studies checked, unresolved V genes explain less than half of this, and the remainder is unexplained. V and J calls plus clone size are reproduced from that table; the DNA served to infer D and trimming. This sample comprises fewer than 250,000 clones, roughly 84% of them detected only once. The ten biggest clones cover 20% of the sample.

The collaborating institutions used their own protocols to collect whole blood in K2EDTA tubes. For TCRbeta analysis, collaborators shipped samples in one of three forms: frozen whole blood, isolated PBMCs, or DNA extracted from either of those sample types. V is cut by 0 bases and J by 7 bases, and the space between the germline ends is 15 bases. Reading the germline V gene gives CDR1 SQVTM and CDR2 ANQGSEA. From cysteine to phenylalanine, the CDR3 is 14 amino acids long. Only the CDR3 DNA is retained, 42 bases long and in frame from the first base. In the case of this clone: This clone's antigen is unknown. Base qualities are missing; no much larger clone stands one base away.

Material: peripheral blood. This receptor was taken from a human donor in a cohort sampled during active COVID-19. The rearrangement joined TRBV29-1 to TRBJ1-2; the D gene is not confidently resolved. The CDR3 in this case is CSVEDPVRASGYTF. The sequenced DNA is TGCAGCGTTGAAGATCCGGTCCGTGCCTCTGGCTACACCTTC.